The 31 T cell receptor beta chains reported below all come from one sample, sequenced in a study of T cells in Graves' hyperthyroidism and ophthalmopathy. Amplification yielded TCR beta CDR3 regions, with RNA transcripts as the source. RT-PCR in the first round (using the HTBI primer set) targeted the TCR CDR3. TCRdb called the multiplex PCR reads again in MiXCR, with one record for every CDR3 protein. The sample contains around 490,000 distinct CDR3 sequences, just under 20% of which appear only once. Source material: blood. Receptor source: a man aged 35 to 55 with Graves' ophthalmopathy.

The chain is built from TRBV12-3 or TRBV12-4 and TRBJ2-7; the match to TRBD2 covers 7 bases. This CDR3 region has 17 residues. Trimming removed 5 bases from V and 3 bases from J; junction bases left unmatched: 16. The CDR3 nucleotides are TGTGCCAGCAGTGTACGTCCTACAGCGGGGCTTATCTACGAGCAGTACTTC. Translating it yields CASSVRPTAGLIYEQYF.

This clonotype has a count of ten or more. V usage is TRBV5-1 and J usage is TRBJ2-7; the match to TRBD2 covers 7 bases. Germline lookup yields CDR1 SGHRS and CDR2 YFSETQ. Losses at the gene ends were 4 bases for V and 3 bases for J; bases not matched to a gene: 7. This CDR3 is built from 14 residues. Here the CDR3 reads CASSISGDRYEQYF. The CDR3 DNA reads TGCGCCAGCAGCATAAGCGGGGACCGCTACGAGCAGTACTTC. Complete variable domain (other parts from reference TRBV5-1 and TRBJ2-7): KAGVTQTPRYLIKTRGQQVTLSCSPISGHRSVSWYQQTPGQGLQFLFEYFSETQRNKGNFPGRFSGRQFSNSRSEMNVSTLELGDSALYLCASSISGDRYEQYFGPGTRLTVT.

With respect to this clonotype: Relative to the germline gene, one junction end is altered; a read error may explain this. V gene TRBV27 combines with J gene TRBJ1-2; no clear D. The length of the CDR3 is 14 residues. Germline assignment: CDR1 MNHEY and CDR2 SMNVEV (reference sequence). This CDR3 reads CASSPAGTNCGYTF. The CDR3, as DNA: TGTGCCAGCAGTCCGGCCGGTACTAACTGTGGCTACACCTTC.

This clonotype was recorded at least ten times. This sequence joins TRBV18 and TRBJ2-7, with D unresolved. V was cut by 2 bases and J by 3 bases, with 5 bases left in between. CDR3 length: 12 residues. Germline CDR1 and CDR2: KGHSH and LQKENI. The CDR3 is CASSPYNYEQYF. The CDR3 DNA sequence: TGTGCCAGCTCACCATATAACTACGAGCAGTACTTC.

This chain joins TRBV18 and TRBJ1-1; TRBD1 might be the D (5 bases). V was shortened by 6 bases and J by 1 base, with 9 bases between the two germline ends. Germline V CDR1 and CDR2: KGHSH, LQKENI. CDR3 length equals 13 residues. CDR3 loop: CASSGGENTEAFF. The CDR3 nucleotides are TGTGCCAGCTCGGGGGGGGAGAACACTGAAGCTTTCTTT.

This clonotype was counted at least ten times. The chain combines TRBV11-2 with TRBJ2-5; 8 nucleotides align to TRBD2. V lost 0 bases to trimming and J lost 5 bases; unmatched junction nucleotides: 5. Germline lookup yields CDR1 SGHAT and CDR2 FQNNGV. CDR3 length equals 15 residues. CDR3 coding DNA: TGTGCCAGCAGCTTAGATTCAGGCGGGGGGGAGACCCAGTACTTC. Its protein product is CASSLDSGGGETQYF.

This clonotype was recorded at least ten times. This chain uses TRBV2 with TRBJ1-5, with TRBD1 matching 8 bases. The CDR3 length is 18 residues. Germline V gene sequence: CDR1 SNHLY, CDR2 FYNNEI. V gave up 5 bases and J gave up 0 bases; unmatched junction bases: 12. As DNA, the CDR3 is TGTGCCAGCAGTTCAAATCCGGGACAGGTCTATAGCAATCAGCCCCAGCATTTT. It codes for CASSSNPGQVYSNQPQHF.

V usage is TRBV10-3 and J usage is TRBJ2-1; a weak D match, TRBD1 (6 bases). The V and J ends lost 2 bases and 6 bases respectively, with 11 bases between them. Germline V gene data show CDR1 as ENHRY and CDR2 as SYGVKD. The CDR3 contains 14 residues. The CDR3 sequence is CAISEPRGSNEQFF. DNA of the CDR3: TGTGCCATCAGTGAGCCAAGGGGGTCCAATGAGCAGTTCTTC.

This clonotype showed up just a few times. The chain uses TRBV6-5 and TRBJ2-1; no clear D. Germline values: CDR1 MNHEY, CDR2 SVGAGI. Trimming stripped 4 bases from V and 12 bases from J, with 10 bases between. The CDR3 is made up of 11 amino acids. CDR3 in DNA: TGTGCCAGCAGTTTGGGCCCAGGGCAGTTCTTC. Encoded protein: CASSLGPGQFF.

Points on this clonotype: A much larger clone sits a single nucleotide away, making a read error possible. The chain uses TRBV5-1 and TRBJ2-1; the D gene is possibly TRBD2 (5 bases). The germline gives CDR1 SGHRS, CDR2 YFSETQ. The CDR3 spans 15 residues. The CDR3 DNA is TGCGCCGGCAGCCCGGAAGGACTTTCCTACAATGAGCAGTTCTTC. Translating gives CAGSPEGLSYNEQFF.

The CDR3, as DNA: TGTGCCATCAGTGACAAGATGAGCACAGATACGCAGTATTTT. Encoded protein: CAISDKMSTDTQYF. The chain uses TRBV10-3 and TRBJ2-3; D is ambiguous. The V gene's germline CDR1 is ENHRY and CDR2 SYGVKD. Trimming shortened V by 3 bases and J by 0 bases, and 7 bases separated the two germline ends. The CDR3 has 14 residues.

This clonotype came up a few times. V and J are TRBV28 and TRBJ2-7; 7 bases fit TRBD2. Losses at the gene ends were 5 bases for V and 3 bases for J; bases not matched to a gene: 4. Germline V gene data show CDR1 as MDHEN and CDR2 as SYDVKM. This CDR3 is 13 amino acids long. The CDR3 is CASSLGTIYEQYF. In nucleotides, the CDR3 is TGTGCCAGCAGTCTCGGGACTATCTACGAGCAGTACTTC.

This clonotype was counted between two and nine times. The chain employs TRBV20-1 and TRBJ2-7, with 8 bases identical to TRBD1. The CDR3 length is 13 residues. CDR1 and CDR2 from the germline V gene are DFQATT and SNEGSKA (reference sequence). J was trimmed by 3 bases and V by 3 bases; bases with no gene match: 4. In nucleotides, the CDR3 is TGCAGTGCTAGGGGGGACAGGAACTACGAGCAGTACTTC. This translates into CSARGDRNYEQYF.

The rearrangement joins TRBV5-1 to TRBJ2-7, with D possibly being TRBD2 (6 bases). The germline V gene encodes CDR1 SGHRS and CDR2 YFSETQ. Trimming took 0 bases from V and 1 from J, leaving 11 bases between them. The CDR3 is 15 amino acids. CDR3 nucleotides: TGCGCCAGCAGCTTGGGAGCGGGCAGATCCTACGAGCAGTACTTC. Translating it yields CASSLGAGRSYEQYF.

This sequence joins TRBV20-1 and TRBJ2-7, with 13 bases fitting TRBD2. The ends lost 3 bases at V and 5 bases at J; junction bases unmatched: 7. CDR3 length: 15 amino acids. Germline loops: CDR1 DFQATT, CDR2 SNEGSKA (reference sequence). The CDR3 reads CSARKDGLAGDEQYF. The CDR3 region has the DNA TGCAGTGCTAGGAAGGACGGACTAGCGGGAGACGAGCAGTACTTC.

This clonotype has just a few counts. V gene TRBV7-9 combines with J gene TRBJ1-6; possibly TRBD1 for D (5 bases). The V end was cut by 8 bases, the J end by 10 bases, with 24 bases between. The length of the CDR3 is 16 residues. Germline values: CDR1 SEHNR, CDR2 FQNEAQ (reference sequence). The CDR3 nucleotides are TGTGCCAGCGCCAGGACACCCGAAGGGTTGGAATCACCCCTCCACTTT. Protein sequence: CASARTPEGLESPLHF.

This clonotype was picked up many times. CDR3 region: CASSPDTGANTEAFF. The CDR3 DNA follows: TGCGCCAGCAGCCCGGACACGGGCGCAAATACTGAAGCTTTCTTT. The V gene is TRBV5-1, the J gene TRBJ1-1, with D possibly being TRBD1 (5 bases). The CDR3 has 15 amino acids. The V end lost 4 bases, the J end lost 5 bases, and 18 bases lay between the germline ends. Germline-derived CDR1 and CDR2 are SGHRS and YFSETQ. Filled out from reference TRBV5-1 and TRBJ1-1, the complete variable domain reads KAGVTQTPRYLIKTRGQQVTLSCSPISGHRSVSWYQQTPGQGLQFLFEYFSETQRNKGNFPGRFSGRQFSNSRSEMNVSTLELGDSALYLCASSPDTGANTEAFFGQGTRLTVV.

This clonotype was observed many times. This chain uses TRBV11-1 with TRBJ2-2; TRBD1 aligns across 10 bases. The CDR3 length is 15 residues. In germline, CDR1 is SGHAT, CDR2 FQDESV (reference sequence). The V gene end was trimmed by 5 bases and the J gene end by 6 bases; junction bases not matched to a gene: 6. The CDR3: CASSPRTGGAGELFF. The CDR3 coding sequence is TGTGCCAGCAGCCCCCGGACAGGGGGGGCCGGGGAGCTGTTTTTT.

The rearrangement links TRBV5-6 to TRBJ1-5, with unresolved D. The CDR3 is 15 amino acids. Looked up from germline, CDR1 is SGHDT and CDR2 is YYEEEE. Between the trimmed V and J ends, which lost 1 base and 2 bases, there was a span of 10 bases. CDR3 in amino acids: CASSLSRQGNQPQHF. CDR3 nucleotides: TGTGCCAGCAGCTTGAGCCGGCAGGGCAATCAGCCCCAGCATTTT.

The sample holds a few counts of this clonotype. The chain employs TRBV15 and TRBJ2-3; no clear D gene. V was clipped by 5 bases and J by 0 bases, with 9 bases between them. Germline V gene sequence: CDR1 LNHNV, CDR2 YYDKDF (reference sequence). This CDR3 is built from 14 residues. The CDR3 DNA reads as TGTGCCACCAGCGACCAGCTAAGCACAGATACGCAGTATTTT. Protein sequence: CATSDQLSTDTQYF.

J is TRBJ1-1 and V is TRBV6-6; D is possibly TRBD1 (6 bases). CDR1 MNHNY and CDR2 SVGAGI come from the germline V gene (reference sequence). Trimming removed 2 bases from V and 1 base from J, with 11 bases in between. CDR3 length equals 15 residues. This CDR3 is CASSYLRQANTEAFF. For the CDR3, the DNA is TGTGCCAGCAGTTACCTTCGACAGGCGAACACTGAAGCTTTCTTT.

In this sample, this clonotype turned up a few times. This chain joins TRBV6-1 and TRBJ2-7; D may be TRBD1 or TRBD2 (7 bases each). This CDR3 region has 16 residues. CDR1 is MNHNS, CDR2 SASEGT, per germline. V dropped 6 bases and J dropped 1 base, with 19 bases sitting between them. This chain's CDR3 is CASRSREGAGSYEQYF. The CDR3 nucleotides read TGTGCCAGCAGAAGCAGGGAGGGGGCCGGGTCCTACGAGCAGTACTTC.

This clonotype was seen repeatedly, ten times or more. This rearrangement joins TRBV9 to TRBJ1-2; 7 nucleotides line up with TRBD1. The germline gives CDR1 SGDLS, CDR2 YYNGEE. The CDR3 runs to 14 residues. V lost 3 bases and J lost 5; bases outside the gene matches: 7. The CDR3 protein is CASSARTGGYGYTF. CDR3 in DNA: TGTGCCAGCAGCGCGCGGACAGGTGGATATGGCTACACCTTC.

This clonotype showed up many times. J is TRBJ2-3 and V is TRBV9; D is ambiguous. The germline V and J ends were trimmed by 0 bases and 6 bases, with 8 bases remaining between them. CDR1 and CDR2 from the germline V gene are SGDLS and YYNGEE. The CDR3 is 13 amino acids. CDR3 DNA sequence: TGTGCCAGCAGCGTAGGATTTAGGGATACGCAGTATTTT. Encoded protein: CASSVGFRDTQYF. Using reference TRBV9 and TRBJ2-3 for the parts outside the CDR3, the full variable domain is DSGVTQTPKHLITATGQRVTLRCSPRSGDLSVYWYQQSLDQGLQFLIQYYNGEERAKGNILERFSAQQFPDLHSELNLSSLELGDSALYFCASSVGFRDTQYFGPGTRLTVL.

This clonotype was detected ten times or more. The chain couples TRBV20-1 to TRBJ1-1; TRBD1 matches 8 bases. CDR1 is DFQATT, CDR2 SNEGSKA, per germline (reference sequence). With 3 bases clipped from V and 4 bases from J, the junction kept 1 base outside the gene matches. CDR3 length: 12 residues. DNA of the CDR3: TGCAGTGCTAGTACAGGGGGCACTGAAGCTTTCTTT. As protein: CSASTGGTEAFF.

This clonotype came up a few times. V usage is TRBV20-1 and J usage is TRBJ1-5; 11 bases are shared with TRBD1. Trimming at V came to 6 bases and at J to 7 bases, leaving 14 bases not matched to a gene. Germline values: CDR1 DFQATT, CDR2 SNEGSKA (reference sequence). The CDR3 spans 16 residues. CDR3 DNA sequence: TGCAGTGCGAAGGATCCGGTGGGACAGGGGGGCCAGCCCCAGCATTTT. Translated: CSAKDPVGQGGQPQHF.

The chain combines TRBV20-1 with TRBJ1-4; D unresolved. Between the trimmed V and J ends, which lost 0 bases and 11 bases, there was a span of 19 bases. Germline loops: CDR1 DFQATT, CDR2 SNEGSKA (reference sequence). The CDR3 consists of 15 residues. In DNA, the CDR3 is TGCAGTGCTAGAGATGCACAGACATCTAGAAATAAACTGTTTTTT. Its translation: CSARDAQTSRNKLFF.

Details on this clonotype: A junction end diverges from the germline sequence, so it may reflect a read error. The chain joins TRBV5-1 to TRBJ2-7, with a tentative D call TRBD2 (6 bases). The germline CDR1 and CDR2 sequences are SGHRS and YFSETQ. The length of the CDR3 is 16 residues. The CDR3, as DNA: TGCGTCAGCAGCCCGACTTCGACCGGGAGCTCCTACGAGCAGTACTTC. This gives the protein CVSSPTSTGSSYEQYF.

This clonotype was recorded a few times. The V gene is TRBV20-1, the J gene TRBJ2-7; no clear D gene. The CDR3 covers 14 residues. V lost 4 bases and J lost 2, with 15 bases in between. Germline lookup yields CDR1 DFQATT and CDR2 SNEGSKA (reference sequence). The CDR3 bases are TGCAGTGCTACGATGAGCCCAGCAACCTACGAGCAGTACTTC. It specifies CSATMSPATYEQYF.

This clonotype has just a few counts. The rearrangement uses TRBV6-1 and TRBJ2-4, with 7 bases identical to TRBD2. The ends lost 5 bases at V and 0 bases at J; junction bases unmatched: 4. Germline V lookup: CDR1 MNHNS, CDR2 SASEGT. CDR3 length: 15 amino acids. CDR3 in amino acids: CASSKSGAAKNIQYF. For the CDR3, the DNA is TGTGCCAGCAGTAAAAGCGGGGCAGCCAAAAACATTCAGTACTTC.

This clonotype showed up just a few times. This chain uses TRBV29-1 with TRBJ1-2; 7 bases map to TRBD1. V dropped 6 bases and J dropped 6; count of bases not matched to a gene: 7. The germline CDR1 and CDR2 sequences are SQVTM and ANQGSEA. CDR3 length: 12 amino acids. CDR3 residues: CSVGGVGNGYTF. CDR3 coding DNA: TGCAGCGTAGGGGGCGTAGGGAATGGCTACACCTTC.